The 30 T cell receptor beta chains below come from one sample, sequenced in a study of blood T cell repertoires in COVID-19. Method: immunoSEQ multiplex PCR; TCRdb's copy keeps in-frame clones and lacks some. The data hold about 250,000 clones, with about 82% observed a single time. Specimen: peripheral blood. These receptors originate from a woman aged 55-69 years with active or convalescent COVID-19.

V usage is TRBV12-3 or TRBV12-4 and J usage is TRBJ1-4; the D gene is possibly TRBD1 (5 bases). This CDR3 region has 13 residues. With 3 bases removed from V and 6 bases from J, the gap between germline ends came to 8 bases. CDR3 in DNA: TGTGCCAGCAGTTTCGCGACAGATGAAAAACTGTTTTTT. Translation gives CASSFATDEKLFF.

This clone turned up a few times. V and J are TRBV10-3 and TRBJ2-7; D might be TRBD2 (6 bases). In germline, CDR1 is ENHRY, CDR2 SYGVKD. CDR3 length: 13 residues. Trimming took 4 bases from V and 4 from J, leaving 11 bases between them. The CDR3 protein is CAISGGVGYEQYF. In DNA form, the CDR3 reads TGTGCCATCAGTGGGGGGGTTGGTTACGAGCAGTACTTC.

The chain links TRBV2 to TRBJ1-3, with 7 bases fitting TRBD1. The CDR3 consists of 17 residues. Germline CDR1 and CDR2: SNHLY and FYNNEI. Trimming removed 6 bases from V and 2 bases from J; junction bases left unmatched: 13. This CDR3 reads CASRVEDRPGAGNTIYF. Here the CDR3 DNA reads TGTGCCAGCAGAGTCGAGGACAGGCCGGGAGCTGGAAACACCATATATTTT.

The V call is TRBV7-3, the J call TRBJ2-1; 9 bases line up with TRBD2. Germline assignment: CDR1 SGHTA and CDR2 FQGTGA. There are 16 residues in the CDR3. The V and J ends lost 5 bases and 2 bases, in that order; junction bases with no gene match: 7. CDR3 DNA: TGTGCCAGCAGCCCATTAGCGGGAGCCACCTACAATGAGCAGTTCTTC. It specifies CASSPLAGATYNEQFF. Full variable domain (remainder filled in from reference TRBV7-3 and TRBJ2-1): GAGVSQTPSNKVTEKGKYVELRCDPISGHTALYWYRQSLGQGPEFLIYFQGTGAADDSGLPNDRFFAVRPEGSVSTLKIQRTERGDSAVYLCASSPLAGATYNEQFFGPGTRLTVL.

The CDR3 loop is CASSVALDRAGNTIYF. The CDR3 DNA is TGTGCCAGCAGCGTAGCCCTGGACAGAGCTGGAAACACCATATATTTT. V and J are TRBV9 and TRBJ1-3; weak D call: TRBD1 (6 bases). V gave up 0 bases and J gave up 2 bases, with 12 bases separating them. CDR1 and CDR2 from the germline V gene are SGDLS and YYNGEE. This CDR3 has 16 residues.

V gene TRBV5-1 combines with J gene TRBJ2-5; 10 bases line up with TRBD1. V gave up 4 bases and J gave up 4 bases; unmatched junction bases: 7. The CDR3 is 15 residues long. The germline gives CDR1 SGHRS, CDR2 YFSETQ. The CDR3 DNA reads as TGCGCCAGCAGCGCGAGGGACAGGGGATCAGAGACCCAGTACTTC. Its protein is CASSARDRGSETQYF.

This clone has a handful of counts. V is TRBV6-1 and J is TRBJ2-7; TRBD2 might be the D (6 bases). CDR3 length equals 14 residues. Germline-derived CDR1 and CDR2 are MNHNS and SASEGT. Trimming cost V 3 bases and J 6 bases, with 15 bases left between them. The CDR3 region is CASSDAGRLGEQYV. CDR3 DNA: TGTGCCAGCAGTGATGCGGGAAGGCTTGGCGAGCAGTACGTC.

This chain uses TRBV18 with TRBJ1-2; no reliable D call. This CDR3 spans 12 amino acids. Trimming cost V 3 bases and J 5 bases, with 7 bases left between them. CDR1 is KGHSH and CDR2 is LQKENI in the germline V gene. CDR3 protein: CASSPNGYGYTF. In DNA form, the CDR3 reads TGTGCCAGCTCACCCAACGGGTATGGCTACACCTTC. The full variable domain, in which reference TRBV18 and TRBJ1-2 provide the parts outside the CDR3, is NAGVMQNPRHLVRRRGQEARLRCSPMKGHSHVYWYRQLPEEGLKFMVYLQKENIIDESGMPKERFSAEFPKEGPSILRIQQVVRGDSAAYFCASSPNGYGYTFGSGTRLTVV.

The chain employs TRBV19 and TRBJ2-5; 10 bases match TRBD2. Per germline, CDR1 LNHDA and CDR2 SQIVND (reference sequence). The CDR3 has 15 amino acids. J was trimmed by 0 bases and V by 6 bases; bases with no gene match: 4. CDR3 bases: TGTGCCAGTAGCAATGGACTAGCGGACCAAGAGACCCAGTACTTC. The encoded protein is CASSNGLADQETQYF.

The genes are TRBV6-1 and TRBJ2-7; TRBD1 might be the D (6 bases). CDR1 and CDR2 from the germline V gene are MNHNS and SASEGT. The CDR3 extends over 13 amino acids. V was trimmed by 0 bases and J by 9 bases, leaving 12 bases between them. Here the CDR3 reads CASSEARDTGQYV. Written as DNA, the CDR3 is TGTGCCAGCAGTGAAGCTCGGGACACCGGGCAGTACGTC.

The chain recombines TRBV5-1 with TRBJ2-7; the match to TRBD1 covers 10 bases. Germline V gene sequence: CDR1 SGHRS, CDR2 YFSETQ. CDR3 size: 15 residues. Germline trimming cut 4 bases from V and 6 bases from J; bases unmatched to any gene: 10. The chain's CDR3 is CASSTGTGELGEQYV. The CDR3 DNA is TGCGCCAGCAGCACAGGGACAGGGGAATTGGGCGAGCAGTACGTC.

The genes are TRBV20-1 and TRBJ2-1; perhaps TRBD1 as D (5 bases). Trimming took off 3 bases at V and 4 bases at J, with 13 bases between the two ends. The germline CDR1 and CDR2 sequences are DFQATT and SNEGSKA (reference sequence). The CDR3 has 14 amino acids. The CDR3 region has the DNA TGCAGTGCTAGTAACCTTCAGGGATACAATGAGCAGTTCTTC. This gives the protein CSASNLQGYNEQFF.

The chain couples TRBV5-1 to TRBJ2-5, with 9 bases aligning to TRBD1. CDR1 and CDR2 (germline): SGHRS, YFSETQ. The CDR3 is made up of 15 amino acids. V gave up 4 bases and J gave up 2 bases; unmatched junction bases: 6. The CDR3 protein is CASSTGQGRQETQYF. The CDR3 DNA reads TGCGCCAGCAGCACTGGACAGGGGAGGCAAGAGACCCAGTACTTC.

This sequence joins TRBV5-1 and TRBJ2-2; 7 bases agree with TRBD2. The V segment lost 0 bases and the J segment 0 bases; nucleotides outside the gene matches: 2. Germline V gives CDR1 SGHRS, CDR2 YFSETQ. The CDR3 is 16 amino acids. The CDR3, as DNA: TGCGCCAGCAGCTTGGGTGCGGGGGCGAACACCGGGGAGCTGTTTTTT. As protein: CASSLGAGANTGELFF. The full variable domain, in which reference TRBV5-1 and TRBJ2-2 provide the parts outside the CDR3, is KAGVTQTPRYLIKTRGQQVTLSCSPISGHRSVSWYQQTPGQGLQFLFEYFSETQRNKGNFPGRFSGRQFSNSRSEMNVSTLELGDSALYLCASSLGAGANTGELFFGEGSRLTVL.

The chain combines TRBV7-9 with TRBJ2-1; 13 positions match TRBD2. V was pared by 5 bases and J by 10 bases, with 17 bases of the junction left unmatched. Germline V CDR1 and CDR2: SEHNR, FQNEAQ (reference sequence). CDR3 size: 18 residues. CDR3 sequence (DNA): TGTGCCAGCAGCCTCCGTACCGGGACTAGCGGGACGGTCGGGGAGCAGTTCTTC. It is translated as CASSLRTGTSGTVGEQFF.

The V call is TRBV27, the J call TRBJ2-2; TRBD1 matches at 8 bases. V gave up 4 bases and J gave up 7 bases; unmatched junction bases: 8. This CDR3 spans 15 amino acids. In germline, CDR1 is MNHEY, CDR2 SMNVEV (reference sequence). This CDR3 reads CASSYGRGRGGELFF. Here the CDR3 DNA reads TGTGCCAGCAGTTACGGCAGGGGGCGGGGCGGGGAGCTGTTTTTT.

This chain uses TRBV27 with TRBJ2-5, with 9 bases aligning to TRBD2. The CDR3 has 16 residues. Germline-derived CDR1 and CDR2 are MNHEY and SMNVEV (reference sequence). The J segment lost 4 bases and the V segment lost 2 bases, leaving 8 bases of the junction unmatched. CDR3 amino acids: CASSLVAGGPRETQYF. CDR3 nucleotide sequence: TGTGCCAGCAGTTTAGTGGCGGGGGGGCCCCGAGAGACCCAGTACTTC.

The rearrangement uses TRBV5-1 and TRBJ1-1; TRBD1 aligns across 7 bases. The V and J ends lost 1 base and 0 bases, in that order; junction bases with no gene match: 0. Germline lookup yields CDR1 SGHRS and CDR2 YFSETQ. CDR3 length: 14 amino acids. In nucleotides, the CDR3 is TGCGCCAGCAGCTTGACAGGGGTGAACACTGAAGCTTTCTTT. It is translated as CASSLTGVNTEAFF. Full variable domain (outside the CDR3, taken from reference TRBV5-1 and TRBJ1-1): KAGVTQTPRYLIKTRGQQVTLSCSPISGHRSVSWYQQTPGQGLQFLFEYFSETQRNKGNFPGRFSGRQFSNSRSEMNVSTLELGDSALYLCASSLTGVNTEAFFGQGTRLTVV.

The V gene is TRBV5-1, the J gene TRBJ2-6, with no clear D. CDR3 length: 16 amino acids. Trimming removed 1 base at V and 0 bases at J, with 8 bases between. The germline CDR1 and CDR2 sequences are SGHRS and YFSETQ. The CDR3 here is CASSLSVNSGANVLTF. In nucleotides, the CDR3 is TGCGCCAGCAGCTTGTCGGTGAACTCTGGGGCCAACGTCCTGACTTTC.

In its sample, this clone was seen once. This chain uses TRBV3-1 (or the pseudogene TRBV3-2) with TRBJ1-6, with 7 bases matching TRBD1. The junction had 10 bases not matched to a gene; V was cut back by 3 bases and J by 8 bases. CDR1 LGHDT and CDR2 YNNKEL come from the germline V gene (reference sequence). This CDR3 is built from 16 residues. The CDR3 loop reads CASSHGTGVGDSPLHF. CDR3 in DNA: TGTGCCAGCAGCCACGGAACAGGGGTAGGAGATTCACCCCTCCACTTT.

The chain employs TRBV30 and TRBJ2-1; TRBD2 is a possible D gene (6 bases). Trimming pared 7 bases from V and 8 bases from J, leaving 18 bases between. The CDR3 spans 13 residues. From germline, CDR1 is GTSNPN and CDR2 SVGIG (reference sequence). The DNA of the CDR3 is TGTGCCTTTACAGGACTAATGGGCGATGAGCAGTTCTTC. The encoded protein is CAFTGLMGDEQFF.

This clone turned up a few times. V and J are TRBV5-6 and TRBJ1-3; D is perhaps TRBD1 (6 bases). Between the trimmed V and J ends, which lost 4 bases and 4 bases, there was a span of 15 bases. The CDR3 is 15 amino acids. CDR1 is SGHDT, CDR2 YYEEEE, per germline. The CDR3 nucleotides read TGTGCCAGCAGCCGTACAGGGAGAGCGGGAAACACCATATATTTT. Translated: CASSRTGRAGNTIYF.

This clone came up once. The chain combines TRBV11-2 with TRBJ2-1, with 10 bases lining up with TRBD2. Germline CDR1 reads SGHAT; CDR2 reads FQNNGV. Unmatched junction bases numbered 5, after V lost 5 bases and J lost 4 bases. The CDR3 runs 15 residues. The CDR3 loop reads CASSQGLARYNEQFF. The DNA for the CDR3 is TGTGCCAGCAGCCAGGGACTAGCGAGGTACAATGAGCAGTTCTTC.

The rearrangement uses TRBV2 and TRBJ2-4; 9 bases line up with TRBD1. Germline V CDR1 and CDR2: SNHLY, FYNNEI. J lost 8 bases, V lost 3 bases, and 5 bases had no gene match. This CDR3 is 14 amino acids long. CDR3 DNA: TGTGCCAGCAGTGAGCGGACAGGGGTGGACATTCAGTACTTC. Its translation: CASSERTGVDIQYF.

The chain joins TRBV7-2 to TRBJ2-7, with TRBD2 matching 9 bases. Per the germline V gene, CDR1 is SGHTA and CDR2 is FQGNSA. The CDR3 is 14 residues long. Germline trimming cut 5 bases from V and 0 bases from J; bases unmatched to any gene: 2. CDR3 DNA sequence: TGTGCCAGCAGCCAGGGACTAGCCTCCTACGAGCAGTACGTC. Translating it yields CASSQGLASYEQYV.

The chain employs TRBV5-4 and TRBJ2-5; 13 nucleotides agree with TRBD2. Germline CDR1 SGHNT, CDR2 YYREEE (reference sequence). The CDR3 sequence is 16 residues long. Trimming took 3 bases from V and 3 from J; bases not matched to a gene: 5. The CDR3 sequence: CASSSPGTSGEETQYF. CDR3 coding DNA: TGTGCCAGCAGCTCCCCCGGGACTAGCGGGGAAGAGACCCAGTACTTC.

The chain carries TRBV12-3 or TRBV12-4 and TRBJ1-1; the D is unclear. V was cut by 2 bases and J by 6 bases, with 7 bases left in between. This CDR3 is built from 12 residues. The CDR3 DNA reads TGTGCCAGCAGTTTAAACCCGGCTGAAGCTTTCTTT. Its translation is CASSLNPAEAFF.

This clone was observed a single time. The gene calls are TRBV21-1 and TRBJ1-5. TRBV21-1 is a recognized pseudogene. The CDR3 contains 15 residues. CDR3 DNA: TGTGCCAGCAGCAATGGGAGATATAGCAATCAGCCCCAGCATTTT. This translates into CASSNGRYSNQPQHF.

The chain recombines TRBV10-3 with TRBJ2-7; possibly TRBD1 for D (6 bases). V lost 0 bases and J 8 bases, leaving 11 bases between the germline ends. The CDR3 has 13 residues. Germline loops: CDR1 ENHRY, CDR2 SYGVKD. The CDR3 DNA follows: TGTGCCATCAGTGAGTCGGGTGGGACAAAGCAGTACGTC. Its translation: CAISESGGTKQYV.

This chain joins TRBV27 and TRBJ2-3, with a tentative D call TRBD2 (5 bases). V lost 3 bases to trimming and J lost 2 bases, with 18 bases between them. The CDR3 spans 17 residues. From germline, CDR1 is MNHEY and CDR2 SMNVEV (reference sequence). The CDR3 sequence: CASSFIGDGVLTDTQYF. CDR3 in DNA: TGTGCCAGCAGTTTTATAGGTGACGGGGTTCTCACAGATACGCAGTATTTT.